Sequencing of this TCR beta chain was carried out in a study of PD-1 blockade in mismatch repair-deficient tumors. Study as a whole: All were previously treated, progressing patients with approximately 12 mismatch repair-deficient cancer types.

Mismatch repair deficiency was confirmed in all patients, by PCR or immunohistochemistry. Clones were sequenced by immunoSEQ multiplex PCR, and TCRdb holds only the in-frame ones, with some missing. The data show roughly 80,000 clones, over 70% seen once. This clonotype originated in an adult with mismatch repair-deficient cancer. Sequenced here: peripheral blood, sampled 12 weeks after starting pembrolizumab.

DNA of the CDR3: TGTGCCAGCAGCCCCACTGGGACTGGAAACACCATATATTTT. It is translated as CASSPTGTGNTIYF. This chain links TRBV11-3 with TRBJ1-3, with D unresolved. This CDR3 has 14 residues. The germline V and J ends were trimmed by 5 bases and 2 bases, with 10 bases remaining between them. Looked up from germline, CDR1 is SGHNT and CDR2 is YENEEA.